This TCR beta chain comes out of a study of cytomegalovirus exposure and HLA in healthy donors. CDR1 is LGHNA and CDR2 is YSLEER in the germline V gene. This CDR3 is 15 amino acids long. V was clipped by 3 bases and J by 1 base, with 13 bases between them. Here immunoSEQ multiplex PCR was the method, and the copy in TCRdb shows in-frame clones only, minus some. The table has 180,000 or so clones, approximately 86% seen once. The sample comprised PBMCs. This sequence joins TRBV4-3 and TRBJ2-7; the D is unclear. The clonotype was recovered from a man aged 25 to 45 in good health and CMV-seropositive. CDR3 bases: TGCGCCAGCAGCCAGGTGGCAGACAAGTCCTACGAGCAGTACTTC. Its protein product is CASSQVADKSYEQYF.